The clone carrying this T cell receptor (beta chain) has ten or more counts. The CDR3 loop spans 14 amino acids. V gave up 3 bases and J gave up 2 bases; unmatched junction bases: 5. Germline values: CDR1 DFQATT, CDR2 SNEGSKA (reference sequence). This sample is drawn from a study of low-dose radiotherapy and immunotherapy resistance in tumors. Gene-specific TRAV and TRBV primers were used for first-strand cDNA, covering alpha and beta chains. The authors ran about 18 PCR cycles to amplify TCRs with a constant-region primer and V-primer adapter. From the reads, TCRdb called clonotypes with MiXCR, one entry per CDR3 protein. This sample has over 65,000 distinct CDR3 sequences, with over 15% found just once. Specified time point: before trial treatment.

The sequence was collected from a male donor with prostate cancer. This material consisted of PBMCs, taken before treatment. The chain uses TRBV20-1 and TRBJ2-3; TRBD2 agrees at 7 bases. The CDR3 coding sequence is TGCAGTGCTAGTTACGGGGGGAACACAGATACGCAGTATTTT. This translates into CSASYGGNTDTQYF.